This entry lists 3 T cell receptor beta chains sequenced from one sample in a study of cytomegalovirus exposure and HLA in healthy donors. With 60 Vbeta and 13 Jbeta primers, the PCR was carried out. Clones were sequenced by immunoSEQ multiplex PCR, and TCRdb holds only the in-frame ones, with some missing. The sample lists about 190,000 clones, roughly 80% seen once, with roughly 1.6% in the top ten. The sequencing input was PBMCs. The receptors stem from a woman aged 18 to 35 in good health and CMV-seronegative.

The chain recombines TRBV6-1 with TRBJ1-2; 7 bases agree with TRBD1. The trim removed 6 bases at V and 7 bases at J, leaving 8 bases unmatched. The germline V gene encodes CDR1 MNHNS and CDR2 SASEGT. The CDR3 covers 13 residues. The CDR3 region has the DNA TGTGCCAGCAGGACAGGGAAGACCAGTGGCTACACCTTC. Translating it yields CASRTGKTSGYTF.

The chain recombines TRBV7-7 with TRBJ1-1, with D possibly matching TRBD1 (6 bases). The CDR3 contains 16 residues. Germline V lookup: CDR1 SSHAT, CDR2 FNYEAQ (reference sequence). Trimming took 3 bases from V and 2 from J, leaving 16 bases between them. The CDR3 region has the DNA TGTGCCAGCAGCTTTGTTTGTCACAGGGCCAACACTGAAGCTTTCTTT. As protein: CASSFVCHRANTEAFF.

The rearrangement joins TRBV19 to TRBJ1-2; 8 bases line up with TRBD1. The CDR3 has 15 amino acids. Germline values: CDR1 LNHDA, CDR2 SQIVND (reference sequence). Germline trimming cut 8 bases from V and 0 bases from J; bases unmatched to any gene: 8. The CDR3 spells CASHTGQVANYGYTF. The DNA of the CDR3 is TGTGCCAGTCACACGGGACAGGTCGCTAACTATGGCTACACCTTC. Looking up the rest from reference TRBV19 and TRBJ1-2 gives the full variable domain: DGGITQSPKYLFRKEGQNVTLSCEQNLNHDAMYWYRQDPGQGLRLIYYSQIVNDFQKGDIAEGYSVSREKKESFPLTVTSAQKNPTAFYLCASHTGQVANYGYTFGSGTRLTVV.